The rows below give T cell receptor beta chains drawn from one sample of a study of CD8+CD57+ T cells in acquired aplastic anemia. TCRdb called the reads again in MiXCR, with one record for every CDR3 protein. Of under 350,000 distinct CDR3 sequences listed, approximately 57% are singletons. The sequencing input was sorted CD4+, CD8+, or CD8+CD57+ T cells (not recorded which) from PBMCs. The receptors were sampled from a human donor with aplastic anemia. Both conserved end residues are part of each CDR3. Fields, in order: J gene, D gene, V gene, clone size, CDR3 protein, CDR3 DNA. D genes are given only for firm matches. Where a row states a size, it is once, few, many or the class of an expanded clone; other rows omit it.

>TRBJ1-5|NA|TRBV24-1|few
CATSDFANQPQHF
TGTGCCACCAGTGATTTTGCCAATCAGCCCCAGCATTTT
>TRBJ2-3|NA|TRBV27|many
CASSLGPRGTDTQYF
TGTGCCAGCAGTTTAGGACCTCGTGGCACAGATACGCAGTATTTT
>TRBJ2-5|NA|TRBV6-2/TRBV6-3|NA
CASSSTRRETQYF
TGTGCCAGCAGTTCCACGAGGAGAGAGACCCAGTACTTC
>TRBJ2-7|TRBD2|TRBV9|NA
CASSRGLANDEQYF
TGTGCCAGCAGCCGGGGACTAGCGAACGACGAGCAGTACTTC
>TRBJ2-7|NA|TRBV2|NA
CASQQTGFNEQYF
TGTGCCAGCCAACAGACAGGATTCAACGAGCAGTACTTC
>TRBJ2-1|TRBD2|TRBV5-8|many
CASSLAIAGVGNEQFF
TGTGCCAGCAGCTTGGCCATAGCGGGAGTGGGCAATGAGCAGTTCTTC
>TRBJ2-7|TRBD2|TRBV2|NA
CASKQLAGVVTGELYF
TGTGCCAGCAAACAACTAGCGGGAGTGGTGACGGGGGAGCTGTACTTC
>TRBJ2-5|NA|TRBV25-1|NA
CASSDFAGESGVGETQYF
TGTGCCAGCAGTGATTTCGCTGGAGAGTCCGGGGTAGGCGAGACCCAGTACTTC
>TRBJ2-5|NA|TRBV24-1|NA
CATSEGSARETQYF
TGTGCCACCAGTGAAGGGTCAGCCCGAGAGACCCAGTACTTC
>TRBJ2-6|TRBD2|TRBV7-3|NA
CASSSAGGANVLTF
TGTGCCAGCAGCTCAGCGGGAGGGGCCAACGTCCTGACTTTC
>TRBJ2-1|NA|TRBV5-1|NA
CASSSSGDNEQFF
TGCGCCAGCAGCTCCTCCGGGGACAATGAGCAGTTCTTC
>TRBJ2-1|TRBD2|TRBV7-3|few
CASSSGTSGSYEQFF
TGTGCCAGCAGCTCAGGGACTAGCGGGAGCTATGAGCAGTTCTTC
>TRBJ1-1|NA|TRBV2|NA
CASSEDGTTIAEAFF
TGTGCCAGCAGTGAGGACGGAACGACTATAGCTGAAGCTTTCTTT
>TRBJ2-6|NA|TRBV20-1|few
CSAREVSRDVLTF
TGCAGTGCTAGAGAGGTCAGTCGTGACGTCCTGACTTTC
>TRBJ1-1|NA|TRBV3-1|NA
CASRQTTSEAFF
TGTGCCAGCAGGCAAACTACTTCCGAAGCTTTCTTT
>TRBJ1-1|NA|TRBV20-1|NA
CSATQDSEAFF
TGCAGTGCTACACAGGACAGTGAAGCTTTCTTT
>TRBJ1-1|NA|TRBV10-3|many
CAISGAGGNTEAFF
TGTGCCATCAGTGGAGCGGGGGGTAACACTGAAGCTTTCTTT
>TRBJ2-7|TRBD1|TRBV13|NA
CASSLTGQPLSSEQYF
TGTGCCAGCAGTCTAACGGGACAGCCCCTTTCTTCCGAGCAGTACTTC
>TRBJ1-3|NA|TRBV20-1|NA
CSAMSGAQGNTIYF
TGCAGTGCTATGTCGGGGGCTCAAGGAAACACCATATATTTT
>TRBJ2-2|NA|TRBV7-9|many
CASSSGELFF
TGTGCCAGCAGCTCCGGGGAGCTGTTTTTT
>TRBJ1-1|NA|TRBV6-2/TRBV6-3|many
CASSWARVTFF
TGTGCCAGCAGTTGGGCCAGGGTGACTTTCTTT
>TRBJ1-3|TRBD1|TRBV25-1|many
CASSQTGTVGNTIYF
TGTGCCAGCAGCCAAACCGGGACAGTTGGAAACACCATATATTTT
>TRBJ2-3|NA|TRBV5-1|many
CASSLELTSTDTQYF
TGCGCCAGCAGCTTGGAACTTACGAGCACAGATACGCAGTATTTT
>TRBJ1-1|NA|TRBV9|NA
CASSGSGNTEAFF
TGTGCCAGCAGCGGATCAGGGAACACTGAAGCTTTCTTT
>TRBJ2-5|TRBD2|TRBV4-1|NA
CASSQGQAGQETQYF
TGCGCCAGCAGCCAAGGACAAGCGGGGCAAGAGACCCAGTACTTC
>TRBJ1-6|NA|TRBV5-1|NA
CASSLDRENSPLHF
TGCGCCAGCAGCTTGGACAGGGAGAATTCACCCCTCCACTTT
>TRBJ2-3|TRBD1|TRBV10-3|NA
CAISEPGQSRRQYF
TGTGCCATCAGTGAGCCGGGACAGTCCCGAAGGCAGTATTTT
>TRBJ1-6|TRBD1|TRBV7-9|NA
CASSPSGQGNSPLHF
TGTGCCAGCAGCCCTAGCGGACAGGGGAATTCACCCCTCCACTTT
>TRBJ2-2|NA|TRBV7-2|NA
CASSLSYTHTGELFF
TGTGCCAGCAGCTTGTCCTATACTCACACCGGGGAGCTGTTTTTT
>TRBJ2-5|TRBD2|TRBV7-2|many
CASSLGREVLAFGETQYF
TGTGCCAGCAGCTTAGGTCGGGAGGTCCTAGCCTTCGGAGAGACCCAGTACTTC
>TRBJ2-5|TRBD2|TRBV20-1|NA
CSAQQLAGGLGATQYF
TGCAGTGCTCAACAACTAGCGGGGGGCCTCGGAGCGACCCAGTACTTC
>TRBJ1-6|TRBD1|TRBV20-1|NA
CSAGQGVNSPLHF
TGCAGTGCAGGACAGGGTGTGAATTCACCCCTCCACTTT
>TRBJ2-3|TRBD2|TRBV5-6|NA
CASSLLLAGGGTDTQYF
TGTGCCAGCAGCTTGCTCCTAGCGGGAGGGGGTACAGATACGCAGTATTTT
>TRBJ2-6|NA|TRBV7-2|once
CASSFWGTGANVLTF
TGTGCCAGCAGCTTCTGGGGAACCGGGGCCAACGTCCTGACTTTC
>TRBJ2-7|NA|TRBV20-1|NA
CSAPSGSYEQYF
TGCAGTGCTCCGTCCGGCTCCTACGAGCAGTACTTC
>TRBJ1-3|NA|TRBV10-2|few
CASSEGVGFGNTIYF
TGCGCCAGCAGTGAGGGGGTAGGCTTTGGAAACACCATATATTTT
>TRBJ2-5|NA|TRBV2|NA
CAGGPQDTLETQYF
TGTGCCGGCGGACCCCAGGACACCCTAGAGACCCAGTACTTC
>TRBJ2-5|NA|TRBV5-1|NA
CASRIRSDETQYF
TGCGCCAGCAGGATCCGGTCGGACGAGACCCAGTACTTC
>TRBJ2-7|NA|TRBV11-2|NA
CASSCEARSYEQYF
TGTGCCAGCAGCTGTGAAGCGAGATCCTACGAGCAGTACTTC
>TRBJ1-6|NA|TRBV7-2|NA
CASSLANGQLNSPLHF
TGTGCCAGCAGCTTAGCTAACGGACAGCTCAATTCGCCCCTCCACTTT
>TRBJ2-7|TRBD1|TRBV7-8|NA
CASSLGRGNSYEQYF
TGTGCCAGCAGTTTGGGCAGGGGGAACTCCTACGAGCAGTACTTC
>TRBJ2-2|TRBD2|TRBV7-8|once
CASSSELAGGAGELFF
TGTGCCAGCAGCTCCGAACTAGCGGGGGGCGCCGGGGAGCTGTTTTTT